The rows below give T cell receptor beta chains drawn from one sample of a study of T-cell memory formation after mild COVID-19. TCRdb reanalysed the 5' RACE reads using MiXCR and keeps one entry per CDR3 protein. The table has over 350,000 distinct CDR3 sequences, approximately 24% seen once; the top ten hold around 9.5%. The material sequenced was PBMCs or a T cell subset sorted from them (not recorded which). The receptors originated from an adult woman who had mild COVID-19 (a few samples of this study predate the infection). Cell type and time point are not known. The CDR3 runs from the conserved cysteine through the conserved F or W. The listing skips clone size in some rows; elsewhere it reads once, few, many or a size class.

clone_size	v_call	j_call	cdr3_aa
.	TRBV7-9	TRBJ2-3	CASSQDPEGISDTQYF
few	TRBV7-8	TRBJ1-1	CASSYWAGTEAFF
.	TRBV5-5	TRBJ2-6	CASSPITSLTRPEANVLTF
.	TRBV7-2	TRBJ2-7	CASSLALSRVSEQYF
.	TRBV18	TRBJ2-7	CASSPEREIYEQYF
once	TRBV5-6	TRBJ1-1	CASTDGGLLNTEAFF
few	TRBV15	TRBJ1-2	CATSRVGGYTF
few	TRBV20-1	TRBJ1-2	CSASGGDRDFYGYTF
few	TRBV7-2	TRBJ2-3	CASSFRGGYMDTQYF
.	TRBV20-1	TRBJ2-3	CSARRGLATDTQYF
few	TRBV3-1	TRBJ1-1	CASSPVGTEAFF
.	TRBV30	TRBJ2-7	CAWSQTDLDSDEQYF
.	TRBV5-5	TRBJ1-5	CASSSSLGGNQPQHF
.	TRBV29-1	TRBJ1-5	CSAQVHSNQPQHF
.	TRBV20-1	TRBJ2-1	CSASGTSGKSSYNEQFF
.	TRBV4-1	TRBJ2-3	CASSQVFGSDTQYF
.	TRBV6-2/TRBV6-3	TRBJ2-3	CASSYPQAFSGRVDTQYF
few	TRBV5-6	TRBJ2-3	CASSLAPGLTDTQYF
.	TRBV3-1	TRBJ2-5	CASSWVAGSQETQYF
.	TRBV12-3/TRBV12-4	TRBJ2-5	CASSLRVETQYF
.	TRBV27	TRBJ2-2	CASSSQGAIGELFF
.	TRBV19	TRBJ2-3	CASSRQGPGTDTQYF
.	TRBV20-1	TRBJ1-1	CSATLSAEAFF
.	TRBV3-1	TRBJ1-5	CASSQESNQPQHF
few	TRBV6-6	TRBJ1-5	CASSYPGGDQPQHF
few	TRBV29-1	TRBJ2-2	CSVDLQVSTGELFF
many	TRBV5-1	TRBJ2-1	CASSFNGGSDYNEQFF
few	TRBV2	TRBJ2-1	CASSFRRKYEQFF
.	TRBV19	TRBJ1-1	CASSPYPGTPNTEAFF
.	TRBV6-1	TRBJ1-1	CASREQTANTEAFF
.	TRBV7-9	TRBJ2-1	CASSDIAGSVPGLEQFF
.	TRBV7-9	TRBJ2-3	CASSLGVRNTDTQYF
.	TRBV5-1	TRBJ1-2	CASSLQGPGRGIAYGYTF
.	TRBV5-4	TRBJ2-1	CASSLRSPGDRANEQFF
.	TRBV5-6	TRBJ1-3	CASSSQGAYGNTIYF
.	TRBV19	TRBJ1-2	CASNISDRGAYGYGYTF